This T cell receptor beta chain was captured by sequencing in a study of blood T cell repertoires in COVID-19. Study at large: COVID-19 samples collected from the United States, Italy and Spain covered acute and convalescent phases. In each case, the material was cDNA or gDNA derived from T cells, B-cell-depleted T cells, or PBMCs.

V gave up 4 bases and J gave up 4 bases; unmatched junction bases: 7. Germline assignment: CDR1 SGHRS and CDR2 YFSETQ. The CDR3 is 15 residues long. Original analysis: Amplification of reference gene primers was used by the study to estimate nucleated cell counts. Profiled with immunoSEQ multiplex PCR; TCRdb holds only in-frame clones, not every one. V, J and clone size reflect that table, while D and trimming were determined from the DNA. In the table there are roughly 150,000 clones, roughly 80% of which are singletons. Input material: peripheral blood. The chain recombines TRBV5-1 with TRBJ1-5, with TRBD1 matching 8 bases. The clonotype originates from an elderly woman with acute or convalescent COVID-19. For the CDR3, the DNA is TGCGCCAGCAGCGTGATGGGACAGGCTAATCAGCCCCAGCATTTT. It encodes CASSVMGQANQPQHF.